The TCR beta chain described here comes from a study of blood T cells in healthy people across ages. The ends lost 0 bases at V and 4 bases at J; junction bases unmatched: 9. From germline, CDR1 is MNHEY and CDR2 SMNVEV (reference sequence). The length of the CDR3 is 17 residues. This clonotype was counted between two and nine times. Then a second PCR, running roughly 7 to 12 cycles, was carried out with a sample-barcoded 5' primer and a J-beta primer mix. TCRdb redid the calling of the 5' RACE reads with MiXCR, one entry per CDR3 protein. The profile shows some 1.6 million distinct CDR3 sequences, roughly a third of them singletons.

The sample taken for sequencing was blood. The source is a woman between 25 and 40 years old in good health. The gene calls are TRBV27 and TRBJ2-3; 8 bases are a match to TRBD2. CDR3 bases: TGTGCCAGCAGTTTATCACTGCGGATGCGGGAGGCAGATACGCAGTATTTT. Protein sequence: CASSLSLRMREADTQYF.